A selection of T cell receptor beta chains follows, all from one sample in a study of cytomegalovirus exposure and HLA in healthy donors. Generated by immunoSEQ multiplex PCR, the TCRdb table keeps only in-frame clones and is missing some. Counted here are roughly 100,000 clones, 76% occurring once; the ten biggest clones make up about a tenth. Sequenced: PBMCs. The source of these receptors is a woman between 18 and 29 years old in good health and CMV-seropositive. Each CDR3 is given with its conserved first and last residue. Each record gives: clone size, V gene, D gene, J gene, CDR3 protein, CDR3 DNA. A D gene is named only where the DNA matches it firmly. Clone size is not always given. Where it is, it says once, few, many or a class for expanded clones.

.	TRBV5-8	TRBD2	TRBJ2-1	CAVPAGSYNEQFF	TGTGCTGTCCCAGCGGGGAGCTACAATGAGCAGTTCTTC
.	TRBV5-8	.	TRBJ2-3	CASSLGQGGDTQYF	TGTGCCAGCAGCTTAGGCCAGGGGGGCGATACGCAGTATTTT
.	TRBV7-2	TRBD2	TRBJ2-7	CASSPGTTLVYEQYF	TGTGCCAGCAGCCCCGGGACTACCCTTGTTTACGAGCAGTACTTC
.	TRBV27	TRBD1	TRBJ1-6	CASLPTTGSNSPLHF	TGTGCCAGCCTTCCCACGACAGGGTCTAATTCACCCCTCCACTTT
few	TRBV10-2	.	TRBJ1-2	CASSEGGSYGYTF	TGCGCCAGCAGTGAGGGCGGATCCTATGGCTACACCTTC
.	TRBV6-5	.	TRBJ2-7	CASSTNRAPYEQYF	TGTGCCAGCAGCACCAACAGGGCCCCCTACGAGCAGTACTTC
.	TRBV5-1	.	TRBJ1-1	CASSPTLNTEAFF	TGCGCCAGCAGCCCCACTTTGAACACTGAAGCTTTCTTT
.	TRBV18	TRBD2	TRBJ2-3	CASSPRGLAGTDTQYF	TGTGCCAGCTCACCACGGGGACTAGCCGGCACAGATACGCAGTATTTT
few	TRBV1	.	TRBJ2-1	CTSGPYGRENEQFF	TGCACCAGCGGGCCTTACGGGAGGGAGAATGAGCAGTTCTTC
.	TRBV7-8	TRBD2	TRBJ2-1	CASSVSLAGGLGNEQFF	TGTGCCAGCAGCGTTTCACTAGCGGGGGGGCTGGGCAATGAGCAGTTCTTC